The 4 T cell receptor beta chains in this list originate from one sample, sequenced in a study of cytomegalovirus exposure and HLA in healthy donors. TCRdb keeps only in-frame clones here, not all; method: immunoSEQ multiplex PCR. The data hold hundreds of thousands of clones, with 80% to 90% observed a single time. Material for sequencing was PBMCs. All receptors derive from a woman under 30 in good health and CMV-seronegative.

The genes are TRBV4-1 and TRBJ2-2; 10 nucleotides agree with TRBD1. Germline loops: CDR1 MGHRA, CDR2 YSYEKL. J gave up 5 bases and V 4 bases, and 4 bases lay outside the gene matches. The CDR3 is made up of 15 amino acids. This chain's CDR3 is CASSLGQGETGELFF. For the CDR3, the DNA is TGCGCCAGCAGCCTAGGACAGGGGGAGACCGGGGAGCTGTTTTTT.

J is TRBJ2-7 and V is TRBV28; 9 bases line up with TRBD2. Germline-derived CDR1 and CDR2 are MDHEN and SYDVKM. CDR3 size: 17 residues. With 3 bases clipped from V and 0 bases from J, the junction kept 9 bases outside the gene matches. CDR3 in DNA: TGTGCCAGCAGTTTTTTAGGGCGGGAGGGACCCTCCTACGAGCAGTACTTC. It is translated as CASSFLGREGPSYEQYF.

This rearrangement joins TRBV14 to TRBJ2-1; D is undetermined. This CDR3 has 14 residues. Between the trimmed V and J ends, which lost 1 base and 5 bases, there was a span of 9 bases. The germline gives CDR1 SGHDN, CDR2 FVKESK. CDR3 amino acids: CASSQVVGHNEQFF. The CDR3 bases are TGTGCCAGCAGCCAAGTGGTCGGTCACAATGAGCAGTTCTTC.

The chain is built from TRBV6-1 and TRBJ1-1; D perhaps matches TRBD1 (5 bases). Deletions cut 1 base from V and 0 bases from J, with 12 bases between. CDR3 length: 16 residues. Per the germline V gene, CDR1 is MNHNS and CDR2 is SASEGT. CDR3 coding DNA: TGTGCCAGCAGTGAAGAGGCAGGGAACATGAACACTGAAGCTTTCTTT. As protein: CASSEEAGNMNTEAFF.